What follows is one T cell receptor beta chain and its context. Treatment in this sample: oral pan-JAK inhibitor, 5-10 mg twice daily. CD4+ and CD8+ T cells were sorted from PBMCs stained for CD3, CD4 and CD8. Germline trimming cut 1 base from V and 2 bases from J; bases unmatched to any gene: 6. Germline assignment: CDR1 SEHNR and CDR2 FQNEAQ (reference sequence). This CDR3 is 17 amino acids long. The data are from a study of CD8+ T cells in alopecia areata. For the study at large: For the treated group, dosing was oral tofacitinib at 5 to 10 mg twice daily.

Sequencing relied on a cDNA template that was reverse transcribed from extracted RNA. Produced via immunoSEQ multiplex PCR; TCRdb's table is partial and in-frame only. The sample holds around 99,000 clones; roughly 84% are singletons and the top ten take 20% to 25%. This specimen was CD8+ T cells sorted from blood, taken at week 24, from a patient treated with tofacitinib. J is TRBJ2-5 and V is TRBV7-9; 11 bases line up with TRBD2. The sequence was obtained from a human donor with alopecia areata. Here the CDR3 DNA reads TGTGCCAGCAGCTTAGGAGGACTAGCGGGTCTACAAGAGACCCAGTACTTC. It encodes CASSLGGLAGLQETQYF.